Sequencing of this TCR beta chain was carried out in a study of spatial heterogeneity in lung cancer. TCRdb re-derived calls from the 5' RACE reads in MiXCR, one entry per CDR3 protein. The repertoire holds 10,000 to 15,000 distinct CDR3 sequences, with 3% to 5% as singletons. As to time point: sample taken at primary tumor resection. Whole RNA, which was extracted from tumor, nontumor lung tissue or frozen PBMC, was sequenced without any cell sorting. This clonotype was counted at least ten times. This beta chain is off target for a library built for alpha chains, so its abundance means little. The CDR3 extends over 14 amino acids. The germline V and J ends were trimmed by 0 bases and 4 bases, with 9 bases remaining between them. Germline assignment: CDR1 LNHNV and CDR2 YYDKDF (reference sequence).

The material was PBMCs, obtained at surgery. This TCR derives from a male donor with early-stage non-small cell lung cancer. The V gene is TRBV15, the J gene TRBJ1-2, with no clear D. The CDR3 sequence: CATSRDHRAYGYTF. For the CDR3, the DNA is TGTGCCACCAGCAGAGATCACAGAGCCTATGGCTACACCTTC.